This entry lists 18 T cell receptor beta chains sequenced from one sample in a study of control samples from healthy donors and cancer patients (dated by TCRdb to about 2020). Library generation was performed with the immunoSEQ multiplex PCR assay. Imported from immuneACCESS, the table was reduced by TCRdb to in-frame sequences with V and J called. These copies leave out some clones; in studies compared against another copy, an unresolved V gene accounts for under half, and the cause of the remainder is not known. A total of around 43,000 clones appear in this sample, 90% to 95% of them only once. The top ten constitute around 3.9% of the sample. Material: blood. The origin of the receptors is a woman in her forties or fifties in good health.

The chain carries TRBV7-2 and TRBJ1-3; 7 nucleotides line up with TRBD1. The V segment lost 4 bases and the J segment 2 bases; nucleotides outside the gene matches: 2. The CDR3 is 14 residues long. Germline lookup yields CDR1 SGHTA and CDR2 FQGNSA. The CDR3 DNA reads TGTGCCAGCAGCTCCGACAGGGCTGGAAACACCATATATTTT. Its translation: CASSSDRAGNTIYF.

This clone appeared a few times. The V gene is TRBV7-9, the J gene TRBJ1-1, with D hard to call. Trimming left V 3 bases short and J 0 bases short, with 8 bases between. This CDR3 is built from 14 residues. Germline CDR1 reads SEHNR; CDR2 reads FQNEAQ (reference sequence). CDR3 residues: CASSFQQLNTEAFF. The CDR3 DNA is TGTGCCAGCAGCTTCCAACAGCTGAACACTGAAGCTTTCTTT.

The sample holds a few counts of this clone. This rearrangement joins TRBV7-2 to TRBJ2-2, with TRBD1 identical over 9 bases. Germline CDR1 is SGHTA and CDR2 is FQGNSA. The J segment lost 4 bases and the V segment lost 3 bases, leaving 9 bases of the junction unmatched. The CDR3 has 17 amino acids. The CDR3 sequence is CASSLSPGQGVTGELFF. DNA for the CDR3: TGTGCCAGCAGCTTGTCTCCGGGACAGGGAGTCACCGGGGAGCTGTTTTTT.

The chain employs TRBV6-4 and TRBJ1-1; a weak D match, TRBD1 (5 bases). V shed 6 bases and J shed 8 bases, with 13 bases lying between them. The CDR3 consists of 12 residues. Germline lookup yields CDR1 MRHNA and CDR2 SNTAGT. Here the CDR3 DNA reads TGTGCCAGCAGCATGGGACTCGGCGAAGCTTTCTTT. Translated: CASSMGLGEAFF.

This chain joins TRBV29-1 and TRBJ1-2; tentatively, D is TRBD1 (5 bases). This CDR3 is built from 11 residues. The germline CDR1 and CDR2 sequences are SQVTM and ANQGSEA. Trimming took 5 bases from V and 6 from J, leaving 10 bases between them. The CDR3 nucleotides read TGCAGCGTTAGACAGTTCGATGGCTACACCTTC. Its translation: CSVRQFDGYTF.

The rearrangement links TRBV7-6 to TRBJ1-6, with 8 bases aligning to TRBD1. V dropped 1 base and J dropped 6; count of bases not matched to a gene: 5. CDR1 and CDR2 (germline): SGHVS, FNYEAQ. The CDR3 runs 16 residues. The CDR3: CASSLESTGGNSPLHF. The DNA of the CDR3 is TGTGCCAGCAGCTTAGAATCCACAGGGGGTAATTCACCCCTCCACTTT.

This chain joins TRBV6-1 and TRBJ1-2; no definite D call. Germline V gene lookup returns CDR1 MNHNS and CDR2 SASEGT. Trimming left V 0 bases short and J 7 bases short, with 12 bases between. This CDR3 region has 14 residues. In DNA form, the CDR3 reads TGTGCCAGCAGTGAAGCGTGGACTGCCTCTGGCTACACCTTC. This sequence encodes CASSEAWTASGYTF.

The chain employs TRBV4-3 and TRBJ2-3; no reliable D call. The CDR3 has 14 amino acids. CDR1 is LGHNA, CDR2 YSLEER, per germline. V was clipped by 1 base and J by 2 bases, with 7 bases between them. CDR3 in amino acids: CASSQADATDTQYF. Written as DNA, the CDR3 is TGCGCCAGCAGCCAAGCCGACGCCACAGATACGCAGTATTTT.

The genes are TRBV11-2 and TRBJ1-2; D is uncertain. Germline V gene sequence: CDR1 SGHAT, CDR2 FQNNGV. The CDR3 spans 12 residues. V was clipped by 4 bases and J by 5 bases, with 8 bases between them. This CDR3 is CASSYLQYGYTF. CDR3 DNA: TGTGCCAGCAGCTATTTACAGTATGGCTACACCTTC. Based on the CDR3 plus reference TRBV11-2 and TRBJ1-2, the full variable domain is EAGVAQSPRYKIIEKRQSVAFWCNPISGHATLYWYQQILGQGPKLLIQFQNNGVVDDSQLPKDRFSAERLKGVDSTLKIQPAKLEDSAVYLCASSYLQYGYTFGSGTRLTVV.

The chain has TRBV12-3 or TRBV12-4 and TRBJ2-7, with 7 nucleotides matching TRBD1. V shed 2 bases and J 5 bases; nucleotides not matched to a gene: 3. This CDR3 is built from 13 residues. The CDR3 DNA follows: TGTGCCAGCAGTTTACGACAGGGCGACGAGCAGTACTTC. It translates to CASSLRQGDEQYF.

In this sample, this clone turned up once. The genes are TRBV3-1 (or the pseudogene TRBV3-2) and TRBJ2-7; D possibly corresponds to TRBD2 (5 bases). This CDR3 region has 15 residues. CDR1 and CDR2 (germline): LGHDT, YNNKEL (reference sequence). With 2 bases removed from V and 2 bases from J, the gap between germline ends came to 13 bases. CDR3 sequence: CASSQRGTTTYEQYF. The CDR3 region has the DNA TGTGCCAGCAGCCAACGGGGAACAACAACCTACGAGCAGTACTTC.

J is TRBJ2-1 and V is TRBV5-6; the match to TRBD2 covers 10 bases. This CDR3 has 16 residues. With V trimmed by 3 bases and J by 4 bases, 7 bases remained unmatched. The germline gives CDR1 SGHDT, CDR2 YYEEEE. CDR3 coding DNA: TGTGCCAGCAGCTCATACACTAGCGGGGAATACAATGAGCAGTTCTTC. Translation: CASSSYTSGEYNEQFF.

V gene TRBV5-1 combines with J gene TRBJ2-5; the D gene could be TRBD1 or TRBD2 (6 bases each). With 6 bases removed from V and 4 bases from J, the gap between germline ends came to 13 bases. This CDR3 is 13 amino acids long. The germline V gene has CDR1 SGHRS and CDR2 YFSETQ. In nucleotides, the CDR3 is TGCGCCAGCAAACGGGGGCAGACAGAGACCCAGTACTTC. It codes for CASKRGQTETQYF.

The chain is built from TRBV4-2 and TRBJ1-1; 10 bases fit TRBD1. Germline loops: CDR1 LGHNA, CDR2 YNFKEQ. The CDR3 is 15 residues long. With 4 bases clipped from V and 5 bases from J, the junction kept 7 bases outside the gene matches. CDR3 DNA: TGTGCCAGCAGCCCCCGGACAGGGGGGTCGACTGAAGCTTTCTTT. Translation gives CASSPRTGGSTEAFF.

This clone was picked up a small number of times. J is TRBJ1-4 and V is TRBV7-9; weak D call: TRBD1 (5 bases). V was clipped by 8 bases and J by 5 bases, with 18 bases between them. Germline lookup yields CDR1 SEHNR and CDR2 FQNEAQ (reference sequence). The CDR3 covers 15 residues. The CDR3 nucleotides read TGTGCCAGCTGGAGCTCCGACAGTTCCAATGAAAAACTGTTTTTT. The encoded protein is CASWSSDSSNEKLFF. Full variable domain (missing parts from reference TRBV7-9 and TRBJ1-4): DTGVSQNPRHKITKRGQNVTFRCDPISEHNRLYWYRQTLGQGPEFLTYFQNEAQLEKSRLLSDRFSAERPKGSFSTLEIQRTEQGDSAMYLCASWSSDSSNEKLFFGSGTQLSVL.

The CDR3 region has the DNA TGCAGCGTTGATGTGCAGTCCCAAGAGACCCAGTACTTC. Encoded protein: CSVDVQSQETQYF. The chain is built from TRBV29-1 and TRBJ2-5; D unclear. V gave up 3 bases and J gave up 1 base, with 9 bases separating them. Germline CDR1 SQVTM, CDR2 ANQGSEA. This CDR3 is built from 13 residues. The whole variable domain, remainder taken from reference TRBV29-1 and TRBJ2-5, is SAVISQKPSRDICQRGTSLTIQCQVDSQVTMMFWYRQQPGQSLTLIATANQGSEATYESGFVIDKFPISRPNLTFSTLTVSNMSPEDSSIYLCSVDVQSQETQYFGPGTRLLVL.

The count of this clone is one. The J gene is TRBJ1-4, the V gene TRBV5-5; D is ambiguous. Germline V gene lookup returns CDR1 SGHKS and CDR2 YYEKEE (reference sequence). The length of the CDR3 is 19 residues. Trimming pared 0 bases from V and 0 bases from J, leaving 18 bases between. CDR3 region: CASSLVQLSRQATNEKLFF. The CDR3 DNA reads as TGTGCCAGCAGCTTGGTTCAATTGTCCAGGCAAGCAACTAATGAAAAACTGTTTTTT.

The rearrangement uses TRBV29-1 and TRBJ1-1, with D unclear. This CDR3 region has 14 residues. Between the trimmed V and J ends, which lost 8 bases and 1 base, there was a span of 17 bases. Germline V gene data show CDR1 as SQVTM and CDR2 as ANQGSEA. The CDR3 nucleotides are TGCAGCATGCAGCCGACCGGCCCGAACACTGAAGCTTTCTTT. This gives the protein CSMQPTGPNTEAFF.